Below, 13 T cell receptor beta chains from the same sample are listed, as sequenced in a study of blood T cell repertoires in COVID-19. The data were produced by immunoSEQ multiplex PCR, yet TCRdb's version contains in-frame clones alone and is incomplete. The sample yields 100,000 or so clones, about 87% seen once. Sequencing was performed on peripheral blood. Receptors were obtained from a woman under 40 with acute or convalescent COVID-19.

The chain has TRBV4-1 and TRBJ1-5, with a possible D match to TRBD1 (6 bases). V was clipped by 0 bases and J by 1 base, with 10 bases between them. The CDR3 spans 16 residues. Germline loops: CDR1 MGHRA, CDR2 YSYEKL. The CDR3 DNA reads as TGCGCCAGCAGCCAAGAAGGGGGTCACAGCAATCAGCCCCAGCATTTT. Residues: CASSQEGGHSNQPQHF.

This chain links TRBV6-1 with TRBJ2-7; D remains ambiguous. CDR1 is MNHNS and CDR2 is SASEGT in the germline V gene. The CDR3 has 16 residues. Trimming cost V 1 base and J 4 bases, with 17 bases left between them. The CDR3 sequence is CASSEGFMAVLYEQYF. In DNA, the CDR3 is TGTGCCAGCAGTGAAGGATTTATGGCAGTTCTTTACGAGCAGTACTTC.

This chain joins TRBV7-2 and TRBJ1-1; no reliable D call. The CDR3 contains 13 residues. Trimming shortened V by 3 bases and J by 4 bases, and 9 bases separated the two germline ends. Germline V CDR1 and CDR2: SGHTA, FQGNSA. The CDR3 DNA reads as TGTGCCAGCAGCTTTGTGGGGAGCACTGAAGCTTTCTTT. Translated, it gives CASSFVGSTEAFF.

The chain uses TRBV7-3 and TRBJ2-1; unclear D gene. Germline V CDR1 and CDR2: SGHTA, FQGTGA. V was shortened by 3 bases and J by 8 bases, with 11 bases between the two germline ends. The CDR3 covers 13 residues. CDR3 loop: CASSFAPPDEQFF. The CDR3 coding sequence is TGTGCCAGCAGCTTTGCCCCACCGGATGAGCAGTTCTTC.

This sequence joins TRBV4-1 and TRBJ2-6; 12 nucleotides line up with TRBD1. Germline CDR1 is MGHRA and CDR2 is YSYEKL. V gave up 0 bases and J gave up 2 bases; unmatched junction bases: 5. This CDR3 is 19 amino acids long. The CDR3 loop reads CASSQDWDRGPPGANVLTF. The CDR3 bases are TGCGCCAGCAGCCAAGATTGGGACAGGGGGCCCCCTGGGGCCAACGTCCTGACTTTC.

The CDR3 DNA reads as TGTGCCAGTAGTATGGAGATCCGCTCCTATGGCTACACCTTC. This gives the protein CASSMEIRSYGYTF. The V call is TRBV19, the J call TRBJ1-2, with D unclear. Germline V lookup: CDR1 LNHDA, CDR2 SQIVND (reference sequence). Trimming cost V 3 bases and J 4 bases, with 12 bases left between them. This CDR3 has 14 amino acids.

This clone showed up just a few times. J is TRBJ1-4 and V is TRBV5-1, with D uncertain. Looked up from germline, CDR1 is SGHRS and CDR2 is YFSETQ. This CDR3 spans 12 amino acids. The V end was cut by 4 bases, the J end by 4 bases, with 5 bases between. The CDR3 here is CASSQLNEKLFF. The CDR3 bases are TGCGCCAGCAGCCAACTTAATGAAAAACTGTTTTTT.

V and J are TRBV12-5 and TRBJ1-1; D is undetermined. V was trimmed by 6 bases and J by 1 base, leaving 9 bases between them. The CDR3 contains 13 residues. CDR1 is LGHNT and CDR2 is FRNRAP in the germline V gene. CDR3 region: CASGQPGNTEAFF. The DNA for the CDR3 is TGTGCTAGTGGCCAACCCGGGAACACTGAAGCTTTCTTT.

This chain uses TRBV6-5 with TRBJ1-2; TRBD1 matches 8 bases. Unmatched junction bases numbered 10, after V lost 5 bases and J lost 8 bases. Germline V CDR1 and CDR2: MNHEY, SVGAGI. The CDR3 sequence is 14 residues long. The CDR3 protein is CASSPGGAFGGYTF. The CDR3 DNA reads TGTGCCAGCAGTCCAGGGGGCGCATTCGGCGGCTACACCTTC.

The CDR3 sequence: CASSMDREGSPLHF. The CDR3 DNA reads TGTGCCAGTAGTATGGACAGGGAGGGGTCACCCCTCCACTTT. V gene TRBV19 combines with J gene TRBJ1-6; 8 nucleotides align to TRBD1. The germline CDR1 and CDR2 sequences are LNHDA and SQIVND (reference sequence). The V gene end was trimmed by 3 bases and the J gene end by 10 bases; junction bases not matched to a gene: 5. The CDR3 sequence is 14 residues long.

With regard to this clone: Germline is not matched at one junction end, which may reflect a read error. This chain links TRBV9 with TRBJ1-1; the D gene is possibly TRBD1 (6 bases). The germline V gene encodes CDR1 SGDLS and CDR2 YYNGEE. This CDR3 has 17 residues. The CDR3 DNA sequence: TGTGCCAGCACCGTAGATAGGGACCCCCATGGACAGCCTGAAGCTTTCTTT. Residues: CASTVDRDPHGQPEAFF.

J is TRBJ2-1 and V is TRBV7-6; 8 nucleotides line up with TRBD2. Germline V lookup: CDR1 SGHVS, CDR2 FNYEAQ. V lost 0 bases and J lost 7; bases outside the gene matches: 8. The CDR3 consists of 16 residues. CDR3 residues: CASSLALAGPRNEQFF. The CDR3 nucleotides read TGTGCCAGCAGCTTAGCCTTAGCGGGGCCCCGGAATGAGCAGTTCTTC.

The chain joins TRBV4-1 to TRBJ2-7, with 7 bases identical to TRBD1. The CDR3 totals 15 residues. Germline loops: CDR1 MGHRA, CDR2 YSYEKL. V gave up 1 base and J gave up 4 bases; unmatched junction bases: 7. The CDR3 DNA reads TGCGCCAGCAGCCAAGGCCCCAGGGGACAGTACGAGCAGTACTTC. Protein: CASSQGPRGQYEQYF.